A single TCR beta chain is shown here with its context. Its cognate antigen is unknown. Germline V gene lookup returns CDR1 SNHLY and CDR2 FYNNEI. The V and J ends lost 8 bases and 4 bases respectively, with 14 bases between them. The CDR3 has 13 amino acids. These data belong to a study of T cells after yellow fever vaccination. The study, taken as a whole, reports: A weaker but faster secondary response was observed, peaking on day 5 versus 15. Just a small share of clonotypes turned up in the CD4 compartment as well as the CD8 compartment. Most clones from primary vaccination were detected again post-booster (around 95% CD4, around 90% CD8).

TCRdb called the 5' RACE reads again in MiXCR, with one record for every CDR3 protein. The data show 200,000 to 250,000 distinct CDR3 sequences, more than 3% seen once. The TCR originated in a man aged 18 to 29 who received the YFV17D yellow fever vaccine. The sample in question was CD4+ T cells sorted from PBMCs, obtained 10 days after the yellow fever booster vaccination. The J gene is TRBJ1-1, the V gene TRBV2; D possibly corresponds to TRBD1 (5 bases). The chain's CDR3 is CASQGVWSTEAFF. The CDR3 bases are TGTGCCAGCCAGGGAGTTTGGAGCACTGAAGCTTTCTTT.